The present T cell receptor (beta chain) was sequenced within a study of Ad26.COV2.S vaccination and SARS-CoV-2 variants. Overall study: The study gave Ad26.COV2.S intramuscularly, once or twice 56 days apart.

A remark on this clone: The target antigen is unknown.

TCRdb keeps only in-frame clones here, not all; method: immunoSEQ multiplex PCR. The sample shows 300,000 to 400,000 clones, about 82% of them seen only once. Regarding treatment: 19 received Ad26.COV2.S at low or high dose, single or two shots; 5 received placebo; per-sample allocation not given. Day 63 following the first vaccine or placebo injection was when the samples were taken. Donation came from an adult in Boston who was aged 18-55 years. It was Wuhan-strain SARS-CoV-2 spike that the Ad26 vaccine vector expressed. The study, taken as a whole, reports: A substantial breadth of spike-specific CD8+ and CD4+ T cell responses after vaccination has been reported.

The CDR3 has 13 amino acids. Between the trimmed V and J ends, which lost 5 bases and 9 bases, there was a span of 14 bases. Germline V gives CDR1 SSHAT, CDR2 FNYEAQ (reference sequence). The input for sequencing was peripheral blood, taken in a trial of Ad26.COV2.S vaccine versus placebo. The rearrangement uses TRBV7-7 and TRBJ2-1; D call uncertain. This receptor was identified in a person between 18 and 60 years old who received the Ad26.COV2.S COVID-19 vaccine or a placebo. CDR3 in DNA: TGTGCCAGCAGCCCTAATTTGGCGGTTGAGCAGTTCTTC. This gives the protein CASSPNLAVEQFF.